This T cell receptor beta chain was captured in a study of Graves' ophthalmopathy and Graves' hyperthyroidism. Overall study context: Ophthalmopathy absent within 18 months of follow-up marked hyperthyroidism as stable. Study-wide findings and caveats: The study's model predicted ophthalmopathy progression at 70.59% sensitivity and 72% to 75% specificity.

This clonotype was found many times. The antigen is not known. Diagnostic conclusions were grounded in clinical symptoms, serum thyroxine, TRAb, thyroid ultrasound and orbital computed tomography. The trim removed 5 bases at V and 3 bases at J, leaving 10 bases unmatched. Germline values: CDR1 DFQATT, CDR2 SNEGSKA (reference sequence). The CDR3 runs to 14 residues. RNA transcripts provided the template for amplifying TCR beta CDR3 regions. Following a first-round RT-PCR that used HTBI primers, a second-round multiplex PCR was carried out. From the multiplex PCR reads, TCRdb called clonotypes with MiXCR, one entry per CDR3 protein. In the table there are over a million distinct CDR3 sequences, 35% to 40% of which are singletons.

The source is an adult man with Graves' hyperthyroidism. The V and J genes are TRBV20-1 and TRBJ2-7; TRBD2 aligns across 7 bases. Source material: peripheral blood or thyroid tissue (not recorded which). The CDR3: CSASKLARLYEQYF. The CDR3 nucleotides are TGCAGTGCTTCGAAACTAGCGAGACTCTACGAGCAGTACTTC.